The 10 T cell receptor beta chains below all came from one sample that was sequenced in a study of blood T cell repertoires in COVID-19. The data were produced by immunoSEQ multiplex PCR, yet TCRdb's version contains in-frame clones alone and is incomplete. The table includes around 60,000 clones, 75% to 85% detected once. The sequencing sample was made of peripheral blood. The source is a man in his forties or fifties with COVID-19, enrolled during active disease.

The chain carries TRBV30 and TRBJ2-4, with D perhaps TRBD1 (6 bases). Germline lookup yields CDR1 GTSNPN and CDR2 SVGIG (reference sequence). Between the trimmed V and J ends, which lost 2 bases and 12 bases, there was a span of 11 bases. The CDR3 has 11 residues. The CDR3 sequence is CAWSLPGHQYF. Written as DNA, the CDR3 is TGTGCCTGGAGTCTACCGGGACATCAGTACTTC.

This sequence joins TRBV7-2 and TRBJ2-5; TRBD1 is a possible D gene (6 bases). Germline V gene sequence: CDR1 SGHTA, CDR2 FQGNSA. Trimming shortened V by 0 bases and J by 4 bases, and 15 bases separated the two germline ends. This CDR3 is 16 amino acids long. This chain's CDR3 is CASSLARALGAETQYF. CDR3 in DNA: TGTGCCAGCAGCTTAGCGCGGGCGTTGGGGGCAGAGACCCAGTACTTC.

V is TRBV15 and J is TRBJ2-5; 11 bases fit TRBD2. The J segment lost 4 bases and the V segment lost 5 bases, leaving 9 bases of the junction unmatched. This CDR3 comprises 16 residues. Germline V CDR1 and CDR2: LNHNV, YYDKDF (reference sequence). The CDR3 is CATSRQITSGRETQYF. CDR3 in DNA: TGTGCCACCAGCCGCCAAATTACTAGCGGGAGAGAGACCCAGTACTTC.

A single count supports this clone. V and J are TRBV5-1 and TRBJ2-3; TRBD2 matches 12 bases. CDR1 is SGHRS, CDR2 YFSETQ, per germline. J lost 8 bases, V lost 4 bases, and 8 bases had no gene match. The CDR3 consists of 15 residues. CDR3 in amino acids: CASSGRLAGEGTQYF. DNA for the CDR3: TGCGCCAGCAGCGGCCGACTAGCGGGAGAGGGTACGCAGTATTTT.

The rearrangement uses TRBV30 and TRBJ1-5; D possibly corresponds to TRBD1 (5 bases). This CDR3 has 15 residues. Germline V lookup: CDR1 GTSNPN, CDR2 SVGIG (reference sequence). V dropped 0 bases and J dropped 7 bases, with 16 bases sitting between them. The CDR3 loop is CAWSVLGGTTQPQHF. The CDR3 DNA follows: TGTGCCTGGAGTGTACTAGGAGGGACGACGCAGCCCCAGCATTTT.

This clone was detected only once. The V call is TRBV5-6, the J call TRBJ2-2, with 10 bases fitting TRBD2. The length of the CDR3 is 15 residues. Germline-derived CDR1 and CDR2 are SGHDT and YYEEEE. Trimming removed 4 bases from V and 5 bases from J; junction bases left unmatched: 5. In nucleotides, the CDR3 is TGTGCCAGCAGCAGACTAGCGGGTGGGACCGGGGAGCTGTTTTTT. Translating it yields CASSRLAGGTGELFF.

The V gene is TRBV6-1, the J gene TRBJ2-1; D possibly corresponds to TRBD1 (7 bases). CDR1 is MNHNS, CDR2 SASEGT, per germline. The germline V and J ends were trimmed by 7 bases and 7 bases, with 11 bases remaining between them. This CDR3 has 12 residues. The CDR3 nucleotides are TGTGCCAGCAAACCAGGGGGGAATGAGCAGTTCTTC. Translated, it gives CASKPGGNEQFF.

The chain has TRBV7-9 and TRBJ2-1; 10 bases line up with TRBD1. CDR3 length equals 16 residues. The V gene end was trimmed by 5 bases and the J gene end by 7 bases; junction bases not matched to a gene: 11. From germline, CDR1 is SEHNR and CDR2 FQNEAQ (reference sequence). The CDR3 loop reads CASSDLGDRGLNEQFF. The CDR3 DNA reads as TGTGCCAGCAGCGACCTGGGGGACAGGGGCCTGAATGAGCAGTTCTTC.

The rearrangement links TRBV3-1 (or the pseudogene TRBV3-2) to TRBJ2-7, with 8 positions matching TRBD2. The V and J ends lost 5 bases and 7 bases, in that order; junction bases with no gene match: 10. The CDR3 contains 14 residues. Germline CDR1 and CDR2: LGHDT and YNNKEL (reference sequence). The CDR3 loop is CASSLAGTTLEQYF. CDR3 bases: TGTGCCAGCAGCTTAGCGGGAACCACTCTGGAGCAGTACTTC.

The chain employs TRBV5-4 and TRBJ1-6, with D unresolved. Germline V gene lookup returns CDR1 SGHNT and CDR2 YYREEE (reference sequence). CDR3 length: 14 residues. Trimming cost V 4 bases and J 4 bases, with 9 bases left between them. The CDR3 nucleotides read TGTGCCAGCAGCCGCGGGGTATATAATTCACCCCTCCACTTT. As protein: CASSRGVYNSPLHF.